The 32 T cell receptor beta chains in this list originate from one sample, sequenced in a study of identical twins. TCRdb independently ran MiXCR on the 5' RACE reads; one entry per CDR3 protein. The sample carries about 210,000 distinct CDR3 sequences, roughly a tenth recorded once. The specimen was memory (CD45RO+) T cells sorted from blood. Every receptor here comes from a woman between 18 and 29 years old in good health.

The chain employs TRBV5-1 and TRBJ2-7; tentatively, D is TRBD1 (6 bases). V was shortened by 4 bases and J by 3 bases, with 17 bases between the two germline ends. The germline gives CDR1 SGHRS, CDR2 YFSETQ. This CDR3 contains 15 residues. CDR3: CASSGGGPLGYEQYF. The CDR3 DNA reads as TGCGCCAGCAGCGGGGGCGGCCCCCTCGGCTACGAGCAGTACTTC.

The chain links TRBV6-5 to TRBJ1-3; D unclear. Trimming removed 4 bases at V and 0 bases at J, with 13 bases between. CDR3 length: 16 amino acids. Germline V gene data show CDR1 as MNHEY and CDR2 as SVGAGI. CDR3 coding DNA: TGTGCCAGCAGTTTTTCGACACCCGACTCTGGAAACACCATATATTTT. Its protein is CASSFSTPDSGNTIYF.

In its sample, this clonotype was seen a few times. The gene calls are TRBV5-1 and TRBJ2-7, with D tentatively TRBD1 (5 bases). From germline, CDR1 is SGHRS and CDR2 YFSETQ. V dropped 4 bases and J dropped 5 bases, with 13 bases sitting between them. CDR3 length: 13 residues. The CDR3 is CASSQVQDHEQYF. Here the CDR3 DNA reads TGCGCCAGCAGCCAAGTACAGGATCACGAGCAGTACTTC. Together with reference TRBV5-1 and TRBJ2-7, the CDR3 gives the full variable domain: KAGVTQTPRYLIKTRGQQVTLSCSPISGHRSVSWYQQTPGQGLQFLFEYFSETQRNKGNFPGRFSGRQFSNSRSEMNVSTLELGDSALYLCASSQVQDHEQYFGPGTRLTVT.

This CDR3 is CATSRAAGDYGYTF. Written as DNA, the CDR3 is TGTGCCACCAGCAGAGCGGCAGGGGACTATGGCTACACCTTC. The chain joins TRBV15 to TRBJ1-2; TRBD1 might be the D (6 bases). V was shortened by 1 base and J by 3 bases, with 9 bases between the two germline ends. The CDR3 runs 14 residues. Per germline, CDR1 LNHNV and CDR2 YYDKDF (reference sequence). The full variable domain, completed using reference TRBV15 and TRBJ1-2, is DAMVIQNPRYQVTQFGKPVTLSCSQTLNHNVMYWYQQKSSQAPKLLFHYYDKDFNNEADTPDNFQSRRPNTSFCFLDIRSPGLGDTAMYLCATSRAAGDYGYTFGSGTRLTVV.

The rearrangement joins TRBV23-1 to TRBJ2-1, with D perhaps matching TRBD1 (6 bases). TRBV23-1 is designated an ORF whose function remains uncertain. This CDR3 region has 15 residues. With 0 bases removed from V and 6 bases from J, the gap between germline ends came to 12 bases. This chain's CDR3 is CASSQSRQEANEQFF. The CDR3, as DNA: TGCGCCAGCAGTCAATCGAGACAGGAGGCCAATGAGCAGTTCTTC.

This clonotype has ten or more counts. The genes are TRBV21-1 and TRBJ2-1; the table calls TRBD1, which could not be checked here. TRBV21-1 is a pseudogene locus. This CDR3 contains 13 residues. CDR3 sequence: CASSKTGDNEQFF. CDR3 sequence (DNA): TGTGCCAGCAGCAAGACAGGGGACAATGAGCAGTTCTTC.

This clonotype was counted between two and nine times. This chain links TRBV3-1 with TRBJ2-7; 8 nucleotides align to TRBD2. V shed 1 base, J shed 2 bases, and the junction held 7 bases outside the gene matches. CDR1 is LGHDT, CDR2 YNNKEL, per germline (reference sequence). CDR3 length equals 16 residues. CDR3 bases: TGTGCCAGCAGCCAAGCCGGAAGCGGGAGACCCTACGAGCAGTACTTC. As protein: CASSQAGSGRPYEQYF.

This clonotype came up a few times. The chain combines TRBV12-3 or TRBV12-4 with TRBJ1-3; no firm D call. The V gene lost 2 bases and the J gene lost 4 bases, with 12 bases spanning the gap. This CDR3 has 15 residues. The CDR3 DNA sequence: TGTGCCAGCAGTTTATCTGCCTACGCGGGAAACACCATATATTTT. Translation: CASSLSAYAGNTIYF.

This clonotype was seen a handful of times. CDR3 in amino acids: CSATTPNTEAFF. The CDR3 nucleotides read TGCAGTGCAACGACCCCGAACACTGAAGCTTTCTTT. This chain links TRBV20-1 with TRBJ1-1, with unresolved D. The germline V and J ends were trimmed by 6 bases and 1 base, with 9 bases remaining between them. The CDR3 loop spans 12 amino acids. Germline CDR1 and CDR2: DFQATT and SNEGSKA (reference sequence).

This chain connects TRBV9 to TRBJ2-5; D remains unclear. This CDR3 comprises 12 residues. Germline CDR1 is SGDLS and CDR2 is YYNGEE. The V and J ends lost 0 bases and 7 bases respectively, with 7 bases between them. CDR3: CASSVDWGTQYF. In DNA form, the CDR3 reads TGTGCCAGCAGCGTAGATTGGGGGACCCAGTACTTC.

This clonotype showed up many times. This sequence joins TRBV5-1 and TRBJ1-2, with 11 bases lining up with TRBD1. The CDR3 is 16 residues long. Germline-derived CDR1 and CDR2 are SGHRS and YFSETQ. The V gene end was trimmed by 0 bases and the J gene end by 3 bases; junction bases not matched to a gene: 4. CDR3 DNA sequence: TGCGCCAGCAGCTTGGCTCCGGGACAGGGGGACTATGGCTACACCTTC. Residues: CASSLAPGQGDYGYTF.

The chain carries TRBV7-9 and TRBJ2-3, with TRBD1 matching 7 bases. The CDR3 totals 15 residues. Germline-derived CDR1 and CDR2 are SEHNR and FQNEAQ (reference sequence). Germline trimming cut 3 bases from V and 4 bases from J; bases unmatched to any gene: 7. This CDR3 reads CASSLQGVRADTQYF. CDR3 in DNA: TGTGCCAGCAGCTTGCAGGGGGTGAGGGCAGATACGCAGTATTTT.

The table lists this clonotype with many counts. The rearrangement uses TRBV7-9 and TRBJ1-2; 9 bases line up with TRBD1. This CDR3 is built from 15 residues. V shed 3 bases, J shed 4 bases, and the junction held 6 bases outside the gene matches. Germline CDR1 and CDR2: SEHNR and FQNEAQ (reference sequence). CDR3 nucleotides: TGTGCCAGCAGCTTCGACAGGGGGGTCGGCTATGGCTACACCTTC. Its translation is CASSFDRGVGYGYTF.

This clonotype was found a few times. This chain uses TRBV20-1 with TRBJ2-5; perhaps TRBD1 as D (6 bases). Germline V gives CDR1 DFQATT, CDR2 SNEGSKA (reference sequence). CDR3 length equals 14 residues. Trimming cost V 1 base and J 5 bases, with 14 bases left between them. CDR3 sequence reads: CSARGRTGRETQYF. Written as DNA, the CDR3 is TGCAGTGCTAGAGGGAGAACAGGGCGGGAGACCCAGTACTTC.

This clonotype was observed a handful of times. The chain is built from TRBV5-1 and TRBJ1-3; 7 nucleotides line up with TRBD1. The trim removed 0 bases at V and 0 bases at J, leaving 6 bases unmatched. This CDR3 has 17 residues. CDR1 SGHRS and CDR2 YFSETQ come from the germline V gene. CDR3 residues: CASSLASHRGSGNTIYF. The CDR3 DNA reads TGCGCCAGCAGCTTGGCCTCTCACAGGGGCTCTGGAAACACCATATATTTT. Variable domain in full (rest from reference TRBV5-1 and TRBJ1-3): KAGVTQTPRYLIKTRGQQVTLSCSPISGHRSVSWYQQTPGQGLQFLFEYFSETQRNKGNFPGRFSGRQFSNSRSEMNVSTLELGDSALYLCASSLASHRGSGNTIYFGEGSWLTVV.

This clonotype was detected many times. CDR3 in amino acids: CASSLGPTGTEAFF. CDR3 nucleotides: TGTGCCAGCAGTTTAGGACCGACCGGCACTGAAGCTTTCTTT. The rearrangement joins TRBV12-3 or TRBV12-4 to TRBJ1-1; D is uncertain. Deletions cut 1 base from V and 4 bases from J, with 10 bases between. The CDR3 spans 14 residues.

The table lists this clonotype with many counts. V and J are TRBV9 and TRBJ1-2, with D possibly TRBD1 on 5 matching bases. V was clipped by 4 bases and J by 1 base, with 14 bases between them. The CDR3 sequence is 15 residues long. Per the germline V gene, CDR1 is SGDLS and CDR2 is YYNGEE. CDR3 protein: CASSSLGRGNYGYTF. In DNA form, the CDR3 reads TGTGCCAGCAGCTCCCTGGGGAGGGGTAACTATGGCTACACCTTC.

This chain joins TRBV10-3 and TRBJ1-2, with 7 positions matching TRBD1. V lost 6 bases, J lost 0 bases, and 16 bases stayed unmatched. CDR1 and CDR2 (germline): ENHRY, SYGVKD. The CDR3 totals 18 residues. The CDR3 DNA follows: TGTGCCATCAGCAACCACAGGGGCCACCAAATACCTAACTATGGCTACACCTTC. Amino acid sequence: CAISNHRGHQIPNYGYTF.

The chain carries TRBV10-2 and TRBJ2-5; a weak D match, TRBD1 (5 bases). The CDR3 runs to 14 residues. Trimming left V 4 bases short and J 5 bases short, with 14 bases between. Looked up from germline, CDR1 is WSHSY and CDR2 is SAAADI. The chain's CDR3 is CASSAPDKGETQYF. The DNA of the CDR3 is TGCGCCAGCAGTGCCCCGGACAAGGGTGAGACCCAGTACTTC.

This clonotype was seen a handful of times. This chain uses TRBV20-1 with TRBJ1-1; D unclear. Trimming cost V 6 bases and J 4 bases, with 6 bases left between them. Per the germline V gene, CDR1 is DFQATT and CDR2 is SNEGSKA (reference sequence). The CDR3 spans 10 residues. Here the CDR3 reads CSALSTEAFF. CDR3 DNA sequence: TGCAGTGCCCTTTCCACTGAAGCTTTCTTT.

The chain is built from TRBV15 and TRBJ1-5; possible D gene TRBD1, 6 bases. With 0 bases removed from V and 0 bases from J, the gap between germline ends came to 18 bases. The CDR3 contains 19 residues. The germline gives CDR1 LNHNV, CDR2 YYDKDF (reference sequence). The CDR3 protein is CATSRDPDSTPLSNQPQHF. The CDR3 nucleotides are TGTGCCACCAGCAGAGATCCGGACAGCACCCCTCTTAGCAATCAGCCCCAGCATTTT. The full variable domain, rest sourced from reference TRBV15 and TRBJ1-5, is DAMVIQNPRYQVTQFGKPVTLSCSQTLNHNVMYWYQQKSSQAPKLLFHYYDKDFNNEADTPDNFQSRRPNTSFCFLDIRSPGLGDTAMYLCATSRDPDSTPLSNQPQHFGDGTRLSIL.

This clonotype was seen only a few times. The rearrangement uses TRBV12-3 or TRBV12-4 and TRBJ1-1; D is perhaps TRBD1 (6 bases). V lost 1 base and J lost 4, with 13 bases in between. The CDR3 sequence is 15 residues long. The CDR3 nucleotides read TGTGCCAGCAGTTTAGTATTAGGGGGTGGCACTGAAGCTTTCTTT. Amino acids: CASSLVLGGGTEAFF.

The sample holds many counts of this clonotype. The rearrangement uses TRBV3-1 and TRBJ2-7, with D maybe TRBD1 (6 bases). There are 13 residues in the CDR3. V was pared by 6 bases and J by 4 bases, with 13 bases between. Germline V gene lookup returns CDR1 LGHDT and CDR2 YNNKEL (reference sequence). CDR3 in amino acids: CASSISRGYEQYF. CDR3 DNA sequence: TGTGCCAGCAGTATATCCAGGGGATACGAGCAGTACTTC.

This chain links TRBV9 with TRBJ2-2, with 10 nucleotides matching TRBD1. CDR3 size: 17 residues. V lost 0 bases to trimming and J lost 4 bases; unmatched junction nucleotides: 6. The germline gives CDR1 SGDLS, CDR2 YYNGEE. CDR3 residues: CASSVVHGTGVTGELFF. CDR3 in DNA: TGTGCCAGCAGCGTAGTCCACGGGACAGGGGTCACCGGGGAGCTGTTTTTT. Full variable domain (missing parts from reference TRBV9 and TRBJ2-2): DSGVTQTPKHLITATGQRVTLRCSPRSGDLSVYWYQQSLDQGLQFLIQYYNGEERAKGNILERFSAQQFPDLHSELNLSSLELGDSALYFCASSVVHGTGVTGELFFGEGSRLTVL.

This clonotype showed up just a few times. CDR3 region: CASSLGGERSYNEQFF. The CDR3 nucleotides are TGTGCCAGCAGTTTGGGGGGGGAACGCTCCTACAATGAGCAGTTCTTC. The chain carries TRBV12-3 or TRBV12-4 and TRBJ2-1; 7 nucleotides match TRBD2. There are 16 residues in the CDR3. J lost 0 bases, V lost 3 bases, and 5 bases had no gene match.

This clonotype was observed a handful of times. The V and J genes are TRBV20-1 and TRBJ1-2, with 11 bases aligning to TRBD1. The CDR3 has 15 residues. The V gene's germline CDR1 is DFQATT and CDR2 SNEGSKA (reference sequence). The ends lost 6 bases at V and 2 bases at J; junction bases unmatched: 8. The CDR3 reads CSADGRDRGNYGYTF. The CDR3 DNA is TGCAGTGCGGACGGACGGGACAGGGGGAACTATGGCTACACCTTC.

This clonotype was detected many times. This chain uses TRBV5-5 with TRBJ1-5; 8 bases match TRBD1. Germline V gene sequence: CDR1 SGHKS, CDR2 YYEKEE (reference sequence). V lost 5 bases, J lost 5 bases, and 6 bases stayed unmatched. The CDR3 spans 14 residues. In DNA form, the CDR3 reads TGTGCCAGCAGGCAGGAGACAGGGGATCAGCCCCAGCATTTT. Translating it yields CASRQETGDQPQHF. The whole variable domain, filled in from reference TRBV5-5 and TRBJ1-5, reads DAGVTQSPTHLIKTRGQQVTLRCSPISGHKSVSWYQQVLGQGPQFIFQYYEKEERGRGNFPDRFSARQFPNYSSELNVNALLLGDSALYLCASRQETGDQPQHFGDGTRLSIL.

This clonotype was seen repeatedly, ten times or more. The chain recombines TRBV27 with TRBJ2-7; 8 bases are a match to TRBD1. The V gene's germline CDR1 is MNHEY and CDR2 SMNVEV (reference sequence). The ends lost 4 bases at V and 0 bases at J; junction bases unmatched: 8. This CDR3 has 16 residues. The CDR3 spells CASSWGIGTGSYEQYF. The DNA for the CDR3 is TGTGCCAGCAGTTGGGGGATCGGGACAGGCTCCTACGAGCAGTACTTC.

Only a few counts were recorded for this clonotype. The chain employs TRBV7-2 and TRBJ2-7, with TRBD1 as a possible D gene (5 bases). Looked up from germline, CDR1 is SGHTA and CDR2 is FQGNSA. The V and J ends lost 1 base and 7 bases respectively, with 14 bases between them. The CDR3 consists of 14 residues. This CDR3 reads CASSLEPSNREQYF. The CDR3 DNA reads TGTGCCAGCAGCTTAGAGCCTAGTAACAGGGAGCAGTACTTC.

The V call is TRBV5-1, the J call TRBJ2-7; TRBD1 or TRBD2 may be the D gene (6 bases each). Germline V gene data show CDR1 as SGHRS and CDR2 as YFSETQ. V was shortened by 7 bases and J by 3 bases, with 17 bases between the two germline ends. This CDR3 is 14 amino acids long. The CDR3 loop is CASQPMGGHYEQYF. The CDR3 DNA reads as TGCGCCAGCCAGCCTATGGGGGGACACTACGAGCAGTACTTC.

This clonotype was detected ten times or more. The DNA for the CDR3 is TGTGCCTGGAATTGGGGGCGAGATTCACCCCTCCACTTT. This sequence encodes CAWNWGRDSPLHF. The gene calls are TRBV30 and TRBJ1-6, with D possibly being TRBD1 (6 bases). CDR3 length: 13 amino acids. CDR1 is GTSNPN and CDR2 is SVGIG in the germline V gene (reference sequence). Trimming removed 4 bases from V and 8 bases from J, with 12 bases in between.

The chain links TRBV20-1 to TRBJ1-2, with D possibly matching TRBD1 (5 bases). This CDR3 has 12 residues. Deletions cut 5 bases from V and 4 bases from J, with 11 bases between. CDR1 is DFQATT, CDR2 SNEGSKA, per germline (reference sequence). CDR3 region: CSAAQGAYGYTF. The CDR3, as DNA: TGCAGTGCTGCTCAGGGTGCCTATGGCTACACCTTC.